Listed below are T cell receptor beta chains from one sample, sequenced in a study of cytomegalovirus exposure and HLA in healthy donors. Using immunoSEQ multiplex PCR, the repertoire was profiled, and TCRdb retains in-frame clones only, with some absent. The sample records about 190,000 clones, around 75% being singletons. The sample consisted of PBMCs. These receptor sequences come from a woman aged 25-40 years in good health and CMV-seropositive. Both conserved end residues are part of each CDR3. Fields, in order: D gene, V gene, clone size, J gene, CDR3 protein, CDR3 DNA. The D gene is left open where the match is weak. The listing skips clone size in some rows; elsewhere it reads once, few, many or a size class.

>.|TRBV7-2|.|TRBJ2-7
CASSLGVSGYEQYF
TGTGCCAGCAGCTTAGGAGTTAGCGGCTACGAGCAGTACTTC
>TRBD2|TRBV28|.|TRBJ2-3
CASSQGAGGDTQYF
TGTGCCAGCAGCCAGGGAGCGGGAGGGGATACGCAGTATTTT
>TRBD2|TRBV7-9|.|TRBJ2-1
CASSLYPSGSVSEQFF
TGTGCCAGCAGCTTATATCCCAGCGGGAGTGTGAGTGAGCAGTTCTTC
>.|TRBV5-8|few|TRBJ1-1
CASSLGQGLHTEAFF
TGTGCCAGCAGCTTGGGCCAGGGGTTGCACACTGAAGCTTTCTTT
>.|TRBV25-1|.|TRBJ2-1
CASSEWGAGVGEQFF
TGTGCCAGCAGTGAATGGGGGGCGGGAGTAGGCGAGCAGTTCTTC
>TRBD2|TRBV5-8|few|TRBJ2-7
CASSRGTSVDYEQYF
TGTGCCAGCAGCCGTGGGACTAGCGTCGACTACGAGCAGTACTTC
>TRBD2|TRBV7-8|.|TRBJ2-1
CASSPGTSTGEQFF
TGTGCCAGCAGCCCAGGGACTAGTACGGGGGAGCAGTTCTTC
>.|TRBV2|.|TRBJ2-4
CASSDRTGRDIQYF
TGTGCCAGCAGTGATAGGACAGGGAGGGACATTCAGTACTTC
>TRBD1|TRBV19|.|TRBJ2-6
CASSRGQGAPGANVLTF
TGTGCCAGTAGTAGGGGACAGGGGGCGCCTGGGGCCAACGTCCTGACTTTC
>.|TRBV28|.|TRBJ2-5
CASSFLAETQYF
TGTGCCAGCAGTTTTTTAGCGGAGACCCAGTACTTC
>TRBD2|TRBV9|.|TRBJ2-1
CASSPIAGGSREQFF
TGTGCCAGCAGCCCGATAGCGGGAGGGTCACGGGAGCAGTTCTTC
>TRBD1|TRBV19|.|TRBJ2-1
CASSGPGQRNNEQFF
TGTGCCAGTAGTGGGCCGGGACAGAGAAACAATGAGCAGTTCTTC
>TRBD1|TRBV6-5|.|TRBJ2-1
CASSRQGNEQFF
TGTGCCAGCAGTCGACAGGGCAATGAGCAGTTCTTC
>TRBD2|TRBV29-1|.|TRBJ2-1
CSVEGLFYNEQFF
TGCAGCGTGGAGGGACTATTCTACAATGAGCAGTTCTTC
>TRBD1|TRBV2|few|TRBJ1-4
CASSSTGGSNEKLFF
TGTGCCAGCAGCTCTACAGGGGGCTCTAATGAAAAACTGTTTTTT
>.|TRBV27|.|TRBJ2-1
CASSSRLRDVYNEQFF
TGTGCCAGCAGTTCCCGACTGCGGGACGTCTACAATGAGCAGTTCTTC
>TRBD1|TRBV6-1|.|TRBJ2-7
CASSGGTGGRYEQYF
TGTGCCAGCAGTGGAGGGACAGGGGGACGGTACGAGCAGTACTTC
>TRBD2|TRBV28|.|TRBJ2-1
CASRREAGAYNEQFF
TGTGCCAGCAGAAGGGAAGCGGGAGCCTACAATGAGCAGTTCTTC
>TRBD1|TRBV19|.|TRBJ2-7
CASTHWPRDRRSSYEQYF
TGTGCCAGTACCCATTGGCCCCGGGACAGGAGGAGCTCCTACGAGCAGTACTTC
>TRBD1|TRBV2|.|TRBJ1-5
CASSGDRVSAYSNQPQHF
TGTGCCAGCAGTGGTGACAGGGTGTCCGCGTACAGCAATCAGCCCCAGCATTTT
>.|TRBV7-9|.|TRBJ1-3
CASSPPARGGNTIYF
TGTGCCAGCAGCCCCCCCGCGCGCGGGGGAAACACCATATATTTT
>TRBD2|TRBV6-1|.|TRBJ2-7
CASSPGTSDSYEQYF
TGTGCCAGCAGTCCCGGGACTAGCGACTCCTACGAGCAGTACTTC
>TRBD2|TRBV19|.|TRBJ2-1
CASSIQGTSGNNEQFF
TGTGCCAGTAGTATACAGGGGACTAGCGGAAACAATGAGCAGTTCTTC
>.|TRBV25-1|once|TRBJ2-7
CASSGRGGAEGEDEQYF
TGTGCCAGCAGTGGAAGGGGGGGGGCCGAAGGGGAGGACGAGCAGTACTTC
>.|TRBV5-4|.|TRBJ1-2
CASSLARVDYGYTF
TGTGCCAGCAGCTTAGCCAGGGTTGACTATGGCTACACCTTC
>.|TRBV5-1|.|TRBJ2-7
CASSFEFLYEQYF
TGCGCCAGCAGCTTCGAGTTTCTCTACGAGCAGTACTTC
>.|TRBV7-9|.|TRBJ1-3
CASSLAPGPSSGNTIYF
TGTGCCAGCAGCTTAGCGCCAGGGCCAAGCTCTGGAAACACCATATATTTT
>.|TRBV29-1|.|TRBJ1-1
CSVRALNTEAFF
TGCAGCGTGAGGGCGTTGAACACTGAAGCTTTCTTT
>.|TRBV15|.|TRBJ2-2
CATSRGAGELFF
TGTGCCACCAGCAGGGGAGCCGGGGAGCTGTTTTTT
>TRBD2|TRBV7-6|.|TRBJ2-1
CASSLWTSGNNEQFF
TGTGCCAGCAGCTTATGGACTAGCGGAAACAATGAGCAGTTCTTC
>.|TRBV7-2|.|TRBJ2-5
CASSAQVAIQETQYF
TGTGCCAGCAGCGCCCAGGTGGCAATCCAAGAGACCCAGTACTTC
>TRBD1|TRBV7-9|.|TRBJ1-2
CASSPSGTGDGYTF
TGTGCCAGCAGCCCCTCGGGGACAGGTGATGGCTACACCTTC
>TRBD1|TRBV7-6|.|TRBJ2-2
CASSEGQGGTGELFF
TGTGCCAGCAGCGAGGGACAGGGAGGAACCGGGGAGCTGTTTTTT
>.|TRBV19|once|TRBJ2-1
CASPPGAPGLDEQFF
TGTGCCAGTCCCCCCGGAGCGCCCGGCTTGGATGAGCAGTTCTTC
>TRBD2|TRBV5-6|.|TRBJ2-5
CASSQREGQETQYF
TGTGCCAGCAGTCAGCGGGAGGGCCAAGAGACCCAGTACTTC
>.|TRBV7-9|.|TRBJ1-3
CASSLGRGSGNTIYF
TGTGCCAGCAGCTTAGGCAGGGGCTCTGGAAACACCATATATTTT
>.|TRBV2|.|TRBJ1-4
CASKKNTQTGLFF
TGTGCCAGCAAGAAGAATACTCAAACGGGACTGTTTTTT
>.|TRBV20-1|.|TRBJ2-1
CSGQNNEQFF
TGCAGTGGACAAAACAATGAGCAGTTCTTC
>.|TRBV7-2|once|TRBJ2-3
CASSLAQGLTDTQYF
TGTGCCAGCAGCTTAGCTCAGGGTTTAACAGATACGCAGTATTTT
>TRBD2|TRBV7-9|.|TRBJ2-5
CASSGVGLGKEETQYF
TGTGCCAGCAGCGGGGTGGGACTAGGGAAGGAAGAGACCCAGTACTTC
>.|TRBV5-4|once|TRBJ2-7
CASSIYEQYF
TGTGCCAGCTCTATCTACGAGCAGTACTTC
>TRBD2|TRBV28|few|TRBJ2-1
CASSLGTSGRVREQFF
TGTGCCAGCAGTTTAGGGACTAGCGGGAGGGTTCGTGAGCAGTTCTTC
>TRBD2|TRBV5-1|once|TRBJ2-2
CASSYPSGRGTGELFF
TGCGCCAGCAGTTACCCTAGCGGGAGAGGCACCGGGGAGCTGTTTTTT
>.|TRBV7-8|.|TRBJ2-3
CASSLAEAIPTDTQYF
TGTGCCAGCAGCTTAGCGGAGGCGATCCCCACAGATACGCAGTATTTT
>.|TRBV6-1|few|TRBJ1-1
CASSDPGGNTEAFF
TGTGCCAGCAGTGACCCGGGGGGGAACACTGAAGCTTTCTTT
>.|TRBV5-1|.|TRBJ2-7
CASSPDTTYEQYF
TGCGCCAGCAGCCCCGACACGACCTACGAGCAGTACTTC
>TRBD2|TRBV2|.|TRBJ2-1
CASSGTSASSYNEQFF
TGTGCCAGCAGCGGGACTAGCGCTAGCTCCTACAATGAGCAGTTCTTC